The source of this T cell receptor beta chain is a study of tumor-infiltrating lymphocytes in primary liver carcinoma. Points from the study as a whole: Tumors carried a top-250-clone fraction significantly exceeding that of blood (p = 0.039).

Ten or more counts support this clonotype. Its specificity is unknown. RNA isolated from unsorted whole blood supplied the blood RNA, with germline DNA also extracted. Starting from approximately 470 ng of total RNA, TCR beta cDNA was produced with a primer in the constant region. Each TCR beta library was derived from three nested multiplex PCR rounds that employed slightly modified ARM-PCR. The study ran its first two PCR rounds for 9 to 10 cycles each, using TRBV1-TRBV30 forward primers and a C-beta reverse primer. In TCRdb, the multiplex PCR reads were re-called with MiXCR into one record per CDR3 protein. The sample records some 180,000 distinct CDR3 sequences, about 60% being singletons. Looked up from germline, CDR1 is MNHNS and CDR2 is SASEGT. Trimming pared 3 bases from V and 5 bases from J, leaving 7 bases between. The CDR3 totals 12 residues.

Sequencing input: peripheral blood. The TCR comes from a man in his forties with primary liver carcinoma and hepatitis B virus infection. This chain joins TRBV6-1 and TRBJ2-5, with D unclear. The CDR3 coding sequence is TGTGCCAGCAGTGAGAGTCGGGAGACCCAGTACTTC. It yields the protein CASSESRETQYF.